Reported below is one TCR beta chain. This clone was counted a single time. What this receptor recognizes is not known. Qualities for individual bases were not recorded, and no much larger clone is one base off. In the paper's terms, the treatment or condition label means: some 20 received Ad26.COV2.S at low or high dose, single or two shots; five or six received placebo; per-sample allocation not given. For vaccine and placebo recipients, repertoires were sequenced using samples collected on day 63 after the first injection. In Cohort 1b, more than 20 adults aged 18-55 years were enrolled at a single site in Boston, USA, between 29 July and 7 August 2020. Ad26.COV2.S was a replication-incompetent adenovirus type 26 vector expressing a prefusion-stabilized SARS-CoV-2 spike protein from the original Wuhan strain. The record originates from a study of Ad26.COV2.S vaccination and SARS-CoV-2 variants (dated by TCRdb to 2020 to 2022). Study-level background: Vaccine-arm donors were drawn from COV1001, a multicentre, randomized, double-blind, placebo-controlled phase I-IIa trial of Ad26.COV2.S in healthy adults. A total of around 32 samples were included in the TCR-sequenced set, comprising around 19 Ad26.COV2.S vaccine recipients, 5 placebo recipients and 8 SARS-CoV-2 convalescent individuals. Investigators did not know the trial group allocation while performing experiments and assessing outcomes. The specificity and breadth of SARS-CoV-2-reactive T cell receptors after Ad26.COV2.S vaccination were assessed by TCRbeta repertoire sequencing. Ad26.COV2.S was given intramuscularly at 5x10^10 or 1x10^11 viral particles, as a single shot or as two shots 56 days apart. Trial participants were randomized into five groups of five: low-dose or high-dose Ad26.COV2.S given once or twice, or placebo on both occasions. What the work shows at the level of the full study, not this receptor alone: Higher spike-specific TCR breadth was observed in Ad26.COV2.S recipients than in placebo recipients (P = 0.0014). The authors noted that total T cell responses may have been underestimated by the TCR breadth and depth analyses. The study was not powered for comparison of responses between vaccine doses or regimens. After vaccination, spike-specific CD8+ and CD4+ T cell responses were reported to show substantial breadth. Comparable non-spike TCR breadth was observed between vaccine and placebo recipients, consistent with only spike being contained in the vaccine.

The immunoSEQ Assay was used to sequence TCRbeta CDR3 regions. After extraction, genomic DNA underwent amplification by bias-controlled multiplex PCR, followed by high-throughput sequencing. Processing in the source paper ran as follows. To quantify the absolute abundance of each unique TCRbeta CDR3 region, sequences were collapsed and filtered. Usable DNA was measured by amplifying reference genes present in all nucleated cells, and TCRbeta template counts were normalized to that usable DNA to estimate T cell fraction. Repertoire TCRs were annotated as SARS-CoV-2-specific when V gene, CDR3 amino acid sequence and J gene were exactly matched to a known reactive TCR set. The reference SARS-CoV-2 TCR set was obtained from MIRA and was filtered for enrichment in COVID-19-positive ImmuneCODE repertoires, whereby public or cross-reactive TCRs were removed. Using the MIRA antigens, annotated TCRs were further analysed by specific ORF or by position within an ORF. Breadth was defined as annotated unique rearrangements over total unique productive rearrangements; depth was the summed frequency of those rearrangements. Two-sided Wilcoxon rank-sum tests were used to compare TCR breadth between groups. TCRdb took this table from immuneACCESS and kept in-frame rearrangements with V and J called. Such tables lack part of the clones; where checked against another copy, unresolved V genes explain under half of the gap, and the rest is unexplained. The V and J calls and clone size were taken over from that table, and D and trimming were inferred from the DNA. This sample lists about 400,000 clones; around 93% were detected once. The ten largest clones take up over 1.5% of the sample.

Per the germline V gene, MDHEN is the CDR1 and SYDVKM is the CDR2. CDR3 length: 16 amino acids, cysteine to phenylalanine. Of the read, only the CDR3 DNA is kept; its 48 bases are in frame from base 1. Trimming takes 2 bases from V and 2 bases from J, and the germline ends sit 14 bases apart. The sample in question was peripheral blood, obtained in a trial of Ad26.COV2.S vaccine versus placebo. The TCR comes from a person aged 18 to 59 who received the Ad26.COV2.S COVID-19 vaccine or a placebo. Here the chain combines TRBV28 and TRBJ2-3, and the D gene may be TRBD2, 6 bases matching. The CDR3 region reads CASSLRRGVFTDTQYF. At the DNA level, the sequence is TGTGCCAGCAGTTTACGACGCGGGGTTTTCACAGATACGCAGTATTTT.